This T cell receptor (beta chain) was retrieved from a study of T cell responses to AZD1222 COVID-19 vaccine. Whole-study results and caveats: Baseline testing showed seropositivity in only a handful of AZD1222 recipients. Samples come after the peak T cell response, not at day 14. The donors showed a predominance of white British ancestry and of females, with possible underestimation of clonal diversity.

Profiling relied on immunoSEQ multiplex PCR, and the TCRdb table lists in-frame clones only, not all of them. Counted here are 150,000 or so clones, 85% to 90% occurring once; the ten biggest clones make up 1.5% to 2%. A remark on this clone: Its antigen is not known.

The length of the CDR3 is 16 residues. V gave up 4 bases and J gave up 6 bases; unmatched junction bases: 11. Germline V gene lookup returns CDR1 SGHRS and CDR2 YFSETQ. The sequenced sample was peripheral blood, obtained on day 0 of AZD1222 vaccination. The sequence was collected from an adult in good health. V gene TRBV5-1 combines with J gene TRBJ2-1; 9 positions agree with TRBD1. The CDR3 is CASSTITGTGSNEQFF. The CDR3 coding sequence is TGCGCCAGCAGCACAATTACCGGGACAGGGAGCAATGAGCAGTTCTTC.